The subject of this entry is one T cell receptor beta chain. Its antigen remains unidentified. The V gene lost 2 bases and the J gene lost 5 bases, with 16 bases spanning the gap. This CDR3 has 15 amino acids. Germline CDR1 and CDR2: SQVTM and ANQGSEA. These data are taken from a study of cytomegalovirus exposure and HLA in healthy donors. Study results and caveats: From TCR beta sequences, most subjects' HLA-A and HLA-B alleles were reportedly predicted accurately. Associated with cytomegalovirus, according to the listing, were some 180 TCR beta chains.

The PCR made use of 60 Vbeta and 13 Jbeta primers. Libraries were prepared by immunoSEQ multiplex PCR; TCRdb keeps only in-frame clonotypes and omits some of them. The sample holds around 150,000 clones, approximately 72% seen once. Sequencing input: PBMCs. The V and J genes are TRBV29-1 and TRBJ2-1; perhaps TRBD2 as D (5 bases). This receptor was obtained from a man in his forties in good health and CMV-seronegative. CDR3 protein: CSVESGEGKDNEQFF. CDR3 bases: TGCAGCGTTGAAAGCGGTGAGGGCAAGGACAATGAGCAGTTCTTC.